Below are 18 T cell receptor beta chains sequenced from a single sample in a study of blood T cell repertoires in COVID-19. Profiled with immunoSEQ multiplex PCR; TCRdb holds only in-frame clones, not every one. The sample has about 92,000 clones, 80% seen once. Sequencing used peripheral blood. These receptors came from a woman aged 70-85 years with acute or convalescent COVID-19.

The chain recombines TRBV5-1 with TRBJ2-1; perhaps TRBD1 as D (5 bases). The germline V gene encodes CDR1 SGHRS and CDR2 YFSETQ. Deletions cut 0 bases from V and 0 bases from J, with 7 bases between. The CDR3 consists of 15 residues. CDR3 DNA: TGCGCCAGCAGCTTGGTAGGGGCCTCCTACAATGAGCAGTTCTTC. This translates into CASSLVGASYNEQFF.

The chain employs TRBV19 and TRBJ1-4, with a weak D call TRBD1 (6 bases). The germline gives CDR1 LNHDA, CDR2 SQIVND (reference sequence). The length of the CDR3 is 14 residues. Trimming took off 3 bases at V and 4 bases at J, with 9 bases between the two ends. Here the CDR3 DNA reads TGTGCCAGTAGTATTCAAGGGGGTAATGAAAAACTGTTTTTT. Encoded protein: CASSIQGGNEKLFF.

The chain carries TRBV30 and TRBJ1-4; 7 bases align to TRBD1. The V and J ends lost 7 bases and 1 base, in that order; junction bases with no gene match: 3. Germline-derived CDR1 and CDR2 are GTSNPN and SVGIG (reference sequence). CDR3 length: 13 residues. The CDR3 here is CAFRQGTNEKLFF. DNA of the CDR3: TGTGCCTTCCGACAGGGAACTAATGAAAAACTGTTTTTT.

Remarks on this clone: This same CDR3 is encoded by further DNA sequences in the sample. The chain joins TRBV3-1 (or the pseudogene TRBV3-2) to TRBJ2-7; the match to TRBD2 covers 7 bases. This CDR3 has 13 residues. The V gene end was trimmed by 4 bases and the J gene end by 3 bases; junction bases not matched to a gene: 3. Germline lookup yields CDR1 LGHDT and CDR2 YNNKEL (reference sequence). CDR3 sequence (DNA): TGTGCCAGCAGCCTGGGGGGGGGCTACGAGCAGTACTTC. Protein: CASSLGGGYEQYF.

V usage is TRBV19 and J usage is TRBJ1-1, with D perhaps matching TRBD1 (6 bases). Germline V gene data show CDR1 as LNHDA and CDR2 as SQIVND (reference sequence). The CDR3 is 14 residues long. Trimming left V 4 bases short and J 1 base short, with 10 bases between. CDR3 sequence (DNA): TGTGCCAGTAGTACCTCACAGGGGAACACTGAAGCTTTCTTT. This gives the protein CASSTSQGNTEAFF.

The chain uses TRBV5-4 and TRBJ2-2, with TRBD2 matching over 16 bases. J lost 1 base, V lost 3 bases, and 6 bases had no gene match. The germline CDR1 and CDR2 sequences are SGHNT and YYREEE (reference sequence). CDR3 size: 19 residues. The CDR3 loop is CASSSPGLAGGLNTGELFF. Written as DNA, the CDR3 is TGTGCCAGCAGCTCCCCGGGACTAGCGGGAGGGCTGAACACCGGGGAGCTGTTTTTT.

J is TRBJ2-7 and V is TRBV7-2; 9 bases match TRBD2. V shed 4 bases, J shed 6 bases, and the junction held 7 bases outside the gene matches. CDR1 and CDR2 from the germline V gene are SGHTA and FQGNSA. The CDR3 loop spans 14 amino acids. The CDR3 region has the DNA TGTGCCAGCAGCTGGAGCGGGGGGTTAACCGAGCAGTACTTC. This codes for CASSWSGGLTEQYF.

The V and J genes are TRBV5-6 and TRBJ2-3, with D possibly being TRBD2 (5 bases). The CDR3 length is 15 residues. Germline values: CDR1 SGHDT, CDR2 YYEEEE. V lost 2 bases and J 1 base, leaving 11 bases between the germline ends. The CDR3 DNA sequence: TGTGCCAGCAGCTTAAATCGACTACGCACAGATACGCAGTATTTT. Amino acid sequence: CASSLNRLRTDTQYF.

This clone was seen a handful of times. The V gene is TRBV2, the J gene TRBJ2-7; D is perhaps TRBD1 (5 bases). Germline V gene data show CDR1 as SNHLY and CDR2 as FYNNEI. This CDR3 is 13 amino acids long. Trimming removed 4 bases from V and 4 bases from J, with 11 bases in between. CDR3 loop: CASSADSTYEQYF. CDR3 sequence (DNA): TGTGCCAGCAGTGCCGACAGTACTTACGAGCAGTACTTC.

The J gene is TRBJ2-5, the V gene TRBV3-1 (or the pseudogene TRBV3-2), with no clear D. CDR3 length: 12 residues. Germline assignment: CDR1 LGHDT and CDR2 YNNKEL (reference sequence). V dropped 3 bases and J dropped 5 bases, with 7 bases sitting between them. The CDR3, as DNA: TGTGCCAGCAGCCATGAGAGGGAGACCCAGTACTTC. It encodes CASSHERETQYF.

The chain is built from TRBV4-1 and TRBJ1-6; D is unresolved. The CDR3 covers 16 residues. Trimming removed 0 bases from V and 2 bases from J, with 8 bases in between. Germline V lookup: CDR1 MGHRA, CDR2 YSYEKL. CDR3: CASSQDSNAYNSPLHF. As DNA, the CDR3 is TGCGCCAGCAGCCAAGACAGTAACGCCTATAATTCACCCCTCCACTTT.

This sequence joins TRBV11-2 and TRBJ2-1; D might be TRBD2 (6 bases). Germline V gives CDR1 SGHAT, CDR2 FQNNGV. The CDR3 length is 14 residues. The germline V and J ends were trimmed by 5 bases and 3 bases, with 11 bases remaining between them. This chain's CDR3 is CASSPRDGYNEQFF. The CDR3 DNA follows: TGTGCCAGCAGCCCGCGGGACGGCTACAATGAGCAGTTCTTC.

The rearrangement uses TRBV10-3 and TRBJ1-3, with no clear D. Germline V lookup: CDR1 ENHRY, CDR2 SYGVKD. Trimming stripped 8 bases from V and 1 base from J, with 27 bases between. The CDR3 length is 19 residues. In DNA form, the CDR3 reads TGTGCCATCTCGTCAACCGGCTTGGGCAGTCTTATTTCTGGAAACACCATATATTTT. Translation gives CAISSTGLGSLISGNTIYF.

This chain joins TRBV19 and TRBJ1-1; 12 bases fit TRBD1. With 5 bases clipped from V and 2 bases from J, the junction kept 3 bases outside the gene matches. This CDR3 is built from 15 residues. Germline lookup yields CDR1 LNHDA and CDR2 SQIVND (reference sequence). Here the CDR3 reads CASSFGTGGNTEAFF. As DNA, the CDR3 is TGTGCCAGTAGTTTCGGGACAGGGGGCAACACTGAAGCTTTCTTT.

J is TRBJ2-7 and V is TRBV7-2; D is ambiguous. The V end lost 5 bases, the J end lost 0 bases, and 11 bases lay between the germline ends. The CDR3 extends over 14 amino acids. The germline CDR1 and CDR2 sequences are SGHTA and FQGNSA. The CDR3, as DNA: TGTGCCAGCAGCCCTCAGTGGGCCTCCTACGAGCAGTACTTC. Protein: CASSPQWASYEQYF.

This rearrangement joins TRBV7-9 to TRBJ1-4, with D unresolved. Germline CDR1 is SEHNR and CDR2 is FQNEAQ (reference sequence). The length of the CDR3 is 14 residues. Trimming removed 6 bases at V and 5 bases at J, with 13 bases between. CDR3 DNA: TGTGCCAGCAGTCTAGTCGTGAGCAATGAAAAACTGTTTTTT. Residues: CASSLVVSNEKLFF.

The V and J genes are TRBV19 and TRBJ1-1; possibly TRBD1 for D (6 bases). The germline V gene encodes CDR1 LNHDA and CDR2 SQIVND (reference sequence). V was clipped by 7 bases and J by 0 bases, with 12 bases between them. The CDR3 covers 14 residues. The CDR3 nucleotides are TGTGCCAGTACAGGGGCGCCCTTGAACACTGAAGCTTTCTTT. It specifies CASTGAPLNTEAFF.

V and J are TRBV7-2 and TRBJ2-5; 13 nucleotides agree with TRBD2. The CDR3 covers 19 residues. Germline V gene data show CDR1 as SGHTA and CDR2 as FQGNSA. Trimming removed 1 base from V and 2 bases from J; junction bases left unmatched: 10. This CDR3 reads CASSLVLGLAGWSQETQYF. DNA of the CDR3: TGTGCCAGCAGCTTAGTTTTGGGACTAGCGGGATGGTCTCAAGAGACCCAGTACTTC.